This T cell receptor (beta chain) was sequenced for a study of blood T cells in healthy people across ages. The germline CDR1 and CDR2 sequences are MDHEN and SYDVKM. The length of the CDR3 is 17 residues. With 1 base removed from V and 0 bases from J, the gap between germline ends came to 15 bases. For the second PCR, which ran for roughly 7 to 11 cycles, a sample-barcoded 5' primer and a J-beta primer mix were used. TCRdb reprocessed the 5' RACE reads via MiXCR and lists one record per CDR3 protein. The table lists around 990,000 distinct CDR3 sequences, around 27% of them singletons. This clonotype was counted between two and nine times. These sequences were also reported in another study, on T cells of mothers and their children.

This TCR derives from a girl aged 2-9 years in good health. V gene TRBV28 combines with J gene TRBJ2-5, with D unclear. Sequencing was performed on blood. As DNA, the CDR3 is TGTGCCAGCAGTTTATCCGTCGGGTCCTCAAACCAAGAGACCCAGTACTTC. Encoded protein: CASSLSVGSSNQETQYF.